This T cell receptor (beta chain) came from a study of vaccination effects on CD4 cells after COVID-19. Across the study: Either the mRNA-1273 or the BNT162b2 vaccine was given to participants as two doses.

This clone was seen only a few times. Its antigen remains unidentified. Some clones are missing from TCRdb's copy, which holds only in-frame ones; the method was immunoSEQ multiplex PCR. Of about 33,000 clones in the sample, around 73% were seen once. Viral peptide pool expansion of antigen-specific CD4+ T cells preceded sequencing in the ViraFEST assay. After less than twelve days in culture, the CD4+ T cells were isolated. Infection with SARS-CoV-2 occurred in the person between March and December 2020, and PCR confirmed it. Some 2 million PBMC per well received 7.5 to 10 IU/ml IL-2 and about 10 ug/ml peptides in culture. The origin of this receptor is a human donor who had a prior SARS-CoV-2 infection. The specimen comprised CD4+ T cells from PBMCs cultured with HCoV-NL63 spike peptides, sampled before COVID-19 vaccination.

The CDR3 spells CASSQMGVTGELFF. The CDR3 DNA is TGTGCCAGCAGCCAGATGGGGGTCACCGGGGAGCTGTTTTTT. V usage is TRBV3-1 (or the pseudogene TRBV3-2) and J usage is TRBJ2-2; D may match TRBD1 or TRBD2 (5 bases each). The CDR3 is 14 amino acids. Germline CDR1 is LGHDT and CDR2 is YNNKEL (reference sequence). V dropped 3 bases and J dropped 4 bases, with 9 bases sitting between them.